The rows below give T cell receptor beta chains drawn from one sample of a study of cytomegalovirus exposure and HLA in healthy donors. Assay used: immunoSEQ multiplex PCR; TCRdb lists only in-frame clones, some missing. This sample has under 200,000 clones, with approximately 71% found just once. The sample taken for sequencing was PBMCs. These receptors were taken from a woman younger than 30 in good health and CMV-seropositive. The CDR3 runs from the conserved cysteine through the conserved F or W. A D gene is named only where the DNA matches it firmly. Clone size is not always given. Where it is, it says once, few, many or a class for expanded clones.

d_call: .; clone_size: .; j_call: TRBJ2-5; v_call: TRBV25-1; cdr3_nt: TGTGCCAGCAGACAAACAGGGTCCCAGACCCAGTACTTC; cdr3_aa: CASRQTGSQTQYF
d_call: .; clone_size: .; j_call: TRBJ2-2; v_call: TRBV21-1; cdr3_nt: TGTGCCAGCAGCAACGGCAGGGGAGCCGGGGAGCTGTTTTTT; cdr3_aa: CASSNGRGAGELFF
d_call: .; clone_size: .; j_call: TRBJ2-7; v_call: TRBV7-6; cdr3_nt: TGTGCCAGCAGCTTAGCGTCCGGGGACGAGCAGTACTTC; cdr3_aa: CASSLASGDEQYF
d_call: .; clone_size: .; j_call: TRBJ1-1; v_call: TRBV7-8; cdr3_nt: TGTGCCAGCAGCAAAGCAGGGTATCGGACTGAAGCTTTCTTT; cdr3_aa: CASSKAGYRTEAFF
d_call: .; clone_size: .; j_call: TRBJ2-1; v_call: TRBV4-2; cdr3_nt: TGTGCCAGCAGCCAAGATTGGGGGGTCCAATACAATGAGCAGTTCTTC; cdr3_aa: CASSQDWGVQYNEQFF
d_call: TRBD2; clone_size: .; j_call: TRBJ2-3; v_call: TRBV7-6; cdr3_nt: TGTGCCAGCAGCCCCCTAGCGGGGGGGCGGACAGATACGCAGTATTTT; cdr3_aa: CASSPLAGGRTDTQYF
d_call: .; clone_size: few; j_call: TRBJ2-1; v_call: TRBV6-6; cdr3_nt: TGTGCCAGCAGTAGGGGTTCGAGGATCAGTGAGCAGTTCTTC; cdr3_aa: CASSRGSRISEQFF
d_call: .; clone_size: .; j_call: TRBJ2-2; v_call: TRBV29-1; cdr3_nt: TGCAGCGCCCAAGGCGGGACGGGAACCGGGGAGCTGTTTTTT; cdr3_aa: CSAQGGTGTGELFF
d_call: TRBD2; clone_size: .; j_call: TRBJ2-1; v_call: TRBV5-4; cdr3_nt: TGTGCCAGCAGCCTTAGCGGGAGCGGGAATGAGCAGTTCTTC; cdr3_aa: CASSLSGSGNEQFF
d_call: .; clone_size: .; j_call: TRBJ2-1; v_call: TRBV4-1; cdr3_nt: TGCGCCAGCAGCCAAGACCGGGACTCAGGACCGAATGAGCAGTTCTTC; cdr3_aa: CASSQDRDSGPNEQFF
d_call: .; clone_size: .; j_call: TRBJ2-2; v_call: TRBV7-3; cdr3_nt: TGTGCCAGCAGCCCGACAGGTACCGGGGAGCTGTTTTTT; cdr3_aa: CASSPTGTGELFF
d_call: TRBD2; clone_size: .; j_call: TRBJ2-7; v_call: TRBV7-8; cdr3_nt: TGTGCCAGCATCCCGGGACTAGCGGACGAGCAGTACTTC; cdr3_aa: CASIPGLADEQYF
d_call: TRBD1; clone_size: few; j_call: TRBJ2-6; v_call: TRBV19; cdr3_nt: TGTGCCAGTAGTGGAGGGACAGGGGGAGGTGGGGCCAACGTCCTGACTTTC; cdr3_aa: CASSGGTGGGGANVLTF
d_call: TRBD1; clone_size: .; j_call: TRBJ1-2; v_call: TRBV5-1; cdr3_nt: TGCGCCAGCAGCTTGGAGCCAGGGGGCTTTAACTATGGCTACACCTTC; cdr3_aa: CASSLEPGGFNYGYTF
d_call: TRBD2; clone_size: .; j_call: TRBJ2-7; v_call: TRBV19; cdr3_nt: TGTGCCAGTAGACTAGCGGGGTCGACCGAGCAGTACTTC; cdr3_aa: CASRLAGSTEQYF
d_call: .; clone_size: .; j_call: TRBJ2-1; v_call: TRBV28; cdr3_nt: TGTGCCAGCAGTGGGCCGGATCAGATCCTCCATGAGCAGTTCTTC; cdr3_aa: CASSGPDQILHEQFF
d_call: TRBD1; clone_size: .; j_call: TRBJ2-5; v_call: TRBV10-3; cdr3_nt: TGTGCCATCAGGGGGACAGTTCAAGAGACCCAGTACTTC; cdr3_aa: CAIRGTVQETQYF
d_call: TRBD1; clone_size: few; j_call: TRBJ2-7; v_call: TRBV7-7; cdr3_nt: TGTGCTAGCAGCCCAGGACAGGGCTACGAGCAGTACTTC; cdr3_aa: CASSPGQGYEQYF
d_call: TRBD1; clone_size: .; j_call: TRBJ1-2; v_call: TRBV2; cdr3_nt: TGTGCCAGCCGAGGACAGGGATCGAGCTACACCTTC; cdr3_aa: CASRGQGSSYTF
d_call: TRBD2; clone_size: .; j_call: TRBJ2-5; v_call: TRBV5-4; cdr3_nt: TGTGCCAGCAGCTTAGACCGGACTAGCGGTGGATGGAAACAGTACTTC; cdr3_aa: CASSLDRTSGGWKQYF
d_call: .; clone_size: .; j_call: TRBJ2-2; v_call: TRBV7-9; cdr3_nt: TGTGCCAGCAGCGGCGGAGGGGGCAACACCGGGGAGCTGTTTTTT; cdr3_aa: CASSGGGGNTGELFF
d_call: .; clone_size: .; j_call: TRBJ2-5; v_call: TRBV2; cdr3_nt: TGTGCCAGCAGTAGGGAATCAGGGAAAGAGACCCAGTACTTC; cdr3_aa: CASSRESGKETQYF